Following are 20 T cell receptor beta chains from one sample sequenced in a study of T-cell reconstitution after alpha-beta-depleted transplantation in children. Library preparation (for TCRbeta) was performed with unique molecular identifiers. TCRdb passed the PCR reads through MiXCR, listing each CDR3 protein once. The sample consists of about 980,000 distinct CDR3 sequences, 25% to 35% of them appearing once. Sequences were derived from PBMCs, mostly from graft donor cells, sampled 360 days after TCRalphabeta/CD19-depleted stem cell transplant. These receptor sequences come from a boy in the first two years of life who had a stem cell transplant for SCID, so the T cells may come from the graft donor.

The table lists this clonotype with a few counts. The chain couples TRBV20-1 to TRBJ2-2; D might be TRBD1 (5 bases). The CDR3 has 15 amino acids. Germline V gene lookup returns CDR1 DFQATT and CDR2 SNEGSKA (reference sequence). With 3 bases removed from V and 3 bases from J, the gap between germline ends came to 14 bases. CDR3 DNA: TGCAGTGCTAGCAGGCAGGGTCCCTACACCGGGGAGCTGTTTTTT. The encoded protein is CSASRQGPYTGELFF.

This clonotype was recorded a few times. This chain joins TRBV12-3 or TRBV12-4 and TRBJ2-3; D gene unclear. V lost 7 bases to trimming and J lost 5 bases, with 10 bases between them. The CDR3 has 12 residues. CDR3 loop: CASTALRDTQYF. The CDR3 DNA reads as TGTGCCAGCACCGCGTTGAGAGATACGCAGTATTTT.

The chain links TRBV5-1 to TRBJ1-1; D is uncertain. Trimming stripped 0 bases from V and 4 bases from J, with 10 bases between. CDR1 and CDR2 from the germline V gene are SGHRS and YFSETQ. This CDR3 spans 14 amino acids. CDR3 coding DNA: TGCGCCAGCAGCTTGGACTCCACGGGCACTGAAGCTTTCTTT. This gives the protein CASSLDSTGTEAFF.

This clonotype showed up many times. CDR3 nucleotides: TGTGCCACCAGTGATTTCACCTGGGACGCCGATGGCTACACCTTC. Translation: CATSDFTWDADGYTF. The V gene is TRBV24-1, the J gene TRBJ1-2, with D maybe TRBD1 (5 bases). CDR1 is KGHDR and CDR2 is SFDVKD in the germline V gene. The CDR3 runs 15 residues. Between the trimmed V and J ends, which lost 1 base and 6 bases, there was a span of 14 bases.

This clonotype was counted a few times. The gene calls are TRBV28 and TRBJ2-7; possibly TRBD1 for D (7 bases). The CDR3 covers 11 residues. The germline gives CDR1 MDHEN, CDR2 SYDVKM. Trimming stripped 7 bases from V and 7 bases from J, with 11 bases between. The CDR3 spells CASTPGGEQYF. The CDR3, as DNA: TGTGCCAGCACCCCAGGGGGGGAGCAGTACTTC.

V and J are TRBV12-3 or TRBV12-4 and TRBJ2-7; TRBD1 matches at 7 bases. Trimming took 4 bases from V and 0 from J; bases not matched to a gene: 9. This CDR3 has 16 residues. The CDR3 here is CASSSSTGPSSYEQYF. The CDR3 DNA sequence: TGTGCCAGCAGTTCATCGACAGGGCCCAGCTCCTACGAGCAGTACTTC.

The chain recombines TRBV11-2 with TRBJ2-1; D may be TRBD1 (6 bases). CDR1 and CDR2 from the germline V gene are SGHAT and FQNNGV. There are 14 residues in the CDR3. Trimming removed 2 bases at V and 8 bases at J, with 13 bases between. Here the CDR3 reads CASSLRAEGDEQFF. The CDR3 region has the DNA TGTGCCAGCAGCTTACGGGCAGAGGGGGATGAGCAGTTCTTC.

At least ten counts were recorded for this clonotype. The V and J genes are TRBV5-1 and TRBJ2-1; 12 positions agree with TRBD2. V shed 0 bases, J shed 10 bases, and the junction held 5 bases outside the gene matches. The CDR3 has 15 residues. Germline CDR1 reads SGHRS; CDR2 reads YFSETQ. The CDR3 region has the DNA TGCGCCAGCAGCTTGGCGGCTAGCGGGGGGGCGGAGCAGTTCTTC. This gives the protein CASSLAASGGAEQFF. The full variable domain, with the rest looked up from reference TRBV5-1 and TRBJ2-1, is KAGVTQTPRYLIKTRGQQVTLSCSPISGHRSVSWYQQTPGQGLQFLFEYFSETQRNKGNFPGRFSGRQFSNSRSEMNVSTLELGDSALYLCASSLAASGGAEQFFGPGTRLTVL.

This chain uses TRBV10-3 with TRBJ2-7; 7 bases match TRBD1. V gave up 10 bases and J gave up 2 bases; unmatched junction bases: 14. The CDR3 has 15 residues. CDR1 is ENHRY, CDR2 SYGVKD, per germline. Written as DNA, the CDR3 is TGTGCCAGCGTAGGGGACAGCCAAGACACCTACGAGCAGTACTTC. Translating gives CASVGDSQDTYEQYF.

The genes are TRBV12-3 or TRBV12-4 and TRBJ2-5; TRBD2 matches 9 bases. The CDR3 totals 16 residues. J gave up 2 bases and V 3 bases, and 7 bases lay outside the gene matches. The CDR3 protein is CASSFRLAGPQETQYF. Written as DNA, the CDR3 is TGTGCCAGCAGTTTCCGGCTAGCGGGGCCTCAAGAGACCCAGTACTTC.

The chain couples TRBV12-3 or TRBV12-4 to TRBJ2-1; tentative D call: TRBD2 (6 bases). This CDR3 is built from 14 residues. The V and J ends lost 9 bases and 5 bases respectively, with 17 bases between them. CDR3 loop: CASTLWGVDNEQFF. Here the CDR3 DNA reads TGTGCCAGTACTCTTTGGGGGGTCGACAATGAGCAGTTCTTC.

This sequence joins TRBV12-3 or TRBV12-4 and TRBJ2-2; TRBD1 agrees at 10 bases. The V and J ends lost 6 bases and 5 bases, in that order; junction bases with no gene match: 12. This CDR3 is 17 amino acids long. CDR3 nucleotide sequence: TGTGCCAGCAGAGCACATTCCCGGACAGGGGGGACCGGGGAGCTGTTTTTT. Translation: CASRAHSRTGGTGELFF.

The chain links TRBV29-1 to TRBJ2-5; no reliable D call. V lost 8 bases, J lost 5 bases, and 18 bases lay in between. The CDR3 runs to 13 residues. Germline loops: CDR1 SQVTM, CDR2 ANQGSEA. CDR3 amino acids: CSLEKSPGETQYF. Written as DNA, the CDR3 is TGCAGCTTAGAAAAGTCCCCTGGGGAGACCCAGTACTTC.

This chain joins TRBV21-1 and TRBJ2-7; no check of the table's D call, TRBD1, against the DNA was made. TRBV21-1 corresponds to a pseudogene. The CDR3 totals 15 residues. CDR3 sequence reads: CASTKADRVPYEQYF. In DNA, the CDR3 is TGTGCCAGCACCAAGGCCGACAGGGTGCCATACGAGCAGTACTTC.

The V and J genes are TRBV4-1 and TRBJ1-4; no clear D. V was pared by 3 bases and J by 7 bases, with 15 bases between. CDR1 is MGHRA and CDR2 is YSYEKL in the germline V gene. The CDR3 extends over 15 amino acids. The CDR3 loop reads CASSHVMGSSEKLFF. DNA for the CDR3: TGCGCCAGCAGCCATGTTATGGGGTCGAGTGAAAAACTGTTTTTT.

A word on this clonotype: A junction boundary mismatches the germline segment, possibly from a read error. The V call is TRBV7-3, the J call TRBJ2-1, with a possible D match to TRBD2 (5 bases). CDR1 is SGHTA and CDR2 is FQGTGA in the germline V gene. The CDR3 loop spans 15 amino acids. The chain's CDR3 is CARSLKAGINNEQFF. As DNA, the CDR3 is TGTGCCCGCAGCTTAAAGGCGGGCATTAACAATGAGCAGTTCTTC.

This clonotype was observed at least ten times. The chain employs TRBV5-1 and TRBJ2-1; no clear D gene. The V and J ends lost 6 bases and 4 bases respectively, with 8 bases between them. Germline V gene sequence: CDR1 SGHRS, CDR2 YFSETQ. The CDR3 totals 12 residues. In DNA form, the CDR3 reads TGCGCCAGCAAAAAGGGTTACAATGAGCAGTTCTTC. Translation gives CASKKGYNEQFF.

This chain links TRBV20-1 with TRBJ2-4, with D hard to call. Trimming stripped 3 bases from V and 0 bases from J, with 15 bases between. The CDR3 has 16 residues. Germline V gene sequence: CDR1 DFQATT, CDR2 SNEGSKA (reference sequence). The CDR3 protein is CSASGWALLAKNIQYF. The CDR3 region has the DNA TGCAGTGCTAGCGGTTGGGCCCTACTAGCCAAAAACATTCAGTACTTC.

In this sample, this clonotype turned up a few times. The rearrangement uses TRBV12-3 or TRBV12-4 and TRBJ1-3, with unresolved D. Trimming left V 7 bases short and J 3 bases short, with 13 bases between. This CDR3 has 14 amino acids. In nucleotides, the CDR3 is TGTGCCAGCACCCAAGGGTATGGTGGAAACACCATATATTTT. Amino acid sequence: CASTQGYGGNTIYF.

In this sample, this clonotype turned up a few times. This chain connects TRBV12-3 or TRBV12-4 to TRBJ2-2; 8 bases are shared with TRBD1. The CDR3 totals 15 residues. The junction had 11 bases not matched to a gene; V was cut back by 7 bases and J by 7 bases. CDR3 sequence reads: CASTLGRGRVGELFF. CDR3 nucleotide sequence: TGTGCCAGCACCCTCGGCAGGGGGCGAGTCGGGGAGCTGTTTTTT.